This T cell receptor (beta chain) was captured in a study of metastatic and nonmetastatic thyroid tumors. Study-level findings and limits: In blood and tumor, TCR beta diversity was reportedly significantly higher in malignant thyroid tumors than in benign nodules.

With MiXCR, TCRdb reprocessed the PCR reads. The sample has 25,000 to 35,000 clones, less than 30% seen once; the top ten hold roughly 14%. This CDR3 region has 13 residues. Germline lookup yields CDR1 DFQATT and CDR2 SNEGSKA (reference sequence). No treatment of any kind had been given to any patient before thyroid surgery. This clone was observed a single time. Its antigen is not identified. A read error may produce the germline difference seen at one junction end. This TCR was recovered from a female donor with papillary thyroid cancer or a benign thyroid nodule (not recorded which). Some clones in this sample may be carry-over from other donors' samples. This chain uses TRBV20-1 with TRBJ1-5; possibly TRBD1 for D (5 bases). The sequencing sample was made of blood. CDR3 nucleotide sequence: TGCAGTGCTACGGGGCAGGGTAGGCAGACCCAGAATTTT. Its translation: CSATGQGRQTQNF.